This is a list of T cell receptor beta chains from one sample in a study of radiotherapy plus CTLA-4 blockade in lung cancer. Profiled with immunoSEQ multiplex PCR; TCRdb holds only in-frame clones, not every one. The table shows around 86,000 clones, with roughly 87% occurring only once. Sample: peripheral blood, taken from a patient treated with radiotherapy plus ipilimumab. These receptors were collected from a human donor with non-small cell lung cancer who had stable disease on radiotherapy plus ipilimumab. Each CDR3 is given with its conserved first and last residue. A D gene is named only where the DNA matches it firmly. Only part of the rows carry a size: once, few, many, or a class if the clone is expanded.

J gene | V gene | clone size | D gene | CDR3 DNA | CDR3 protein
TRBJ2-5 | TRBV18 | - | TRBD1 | TGTGCCAGCTCCCTCGGACAGGGGGGACATCAAGAGACCCAGTACTTC | CASSLGQGGHQETQYF
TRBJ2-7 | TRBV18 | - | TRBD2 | TGTGCCAGCTCACCCGCGGGGGGGCCAGTCCCGGGGCAGTACTTC | CASSPAGGPVPGQYF
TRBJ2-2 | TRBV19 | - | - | TGTGCCAGTACCCAGGCCCCGGCCGGGGAGCTGTTTTTT | CASTQAPAGELFF
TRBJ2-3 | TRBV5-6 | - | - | TGTGCCAGCAGCTCGAGCGGGTCCCTTTATTTT | CASSSSGSLYF
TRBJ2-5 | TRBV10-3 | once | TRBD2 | TGTGCCACCAGCGAGGGAGGGCCGGGAGAGACCCAGTACTTC | CATSEGGPGETQYF
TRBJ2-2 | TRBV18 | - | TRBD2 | TGTGCCAGCTCACCAGGGCTAGCGGGAGATCGGGAGCTGTTTTTT | CASSPGLAGDRELFF
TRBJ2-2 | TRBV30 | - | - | TGTGCCTGGAGACGGGGTACGAACACCGGGGAGCTGTTTTTT | CAWRRGTNTGELFF
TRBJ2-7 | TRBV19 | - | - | TGTGCCAGTAGTATAGGCGGTTTTCCCTACGAGCAGTACTTC | CASSIGGFPYEQYF
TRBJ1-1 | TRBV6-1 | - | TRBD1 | TGTGCCAGCAGTGAACCGGGACAGGGTGAAGGTAGGCCTGAAGCTTTCTTT | CASSEPGQGEGRPEAFF
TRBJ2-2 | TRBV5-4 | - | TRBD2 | TGTGCCAGCAAGCCGGGACTAGCGGGAGGGGTGGTAACCGGGGAGCTGTTTTTT | CASKPGLAGGVVTGELFF
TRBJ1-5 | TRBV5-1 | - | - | TGCGCCAGCAGGCCGGGGGGCGGCCAGGGCAATCAGCCCCAGCATTTT | CASRPGGGQGNQPQHF
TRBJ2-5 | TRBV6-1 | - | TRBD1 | TGTGCCAGCAGTGAACCGACAGGGTTTCCAGAGACCCAGTACTTC | CASSEPTGFPETQYF
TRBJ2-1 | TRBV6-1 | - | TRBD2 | TGTGCCAGCAGTGATCCTCATGGTGGGGGGGCCTACAATGAGCAGTTCTTC | CASSDPHGGGAYNEQFF
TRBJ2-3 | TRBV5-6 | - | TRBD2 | TGTGCCAGCAGCGTTAGGCTAGCGGGGCCCGCAGATACGCAGTATTTT | CASSVRLAGPADTQYF
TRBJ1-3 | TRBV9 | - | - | TGTGCCAGCAGCACAGACTCTGGAAACACCATATATTTT | CASSTDSGNTIYF
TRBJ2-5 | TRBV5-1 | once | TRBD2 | TGCGCCAGCAGCTTAGGGGGAACTAGCGGGAGGAGGCGCCAAGAGACCCAGTACTTC | CASSLGGTSGRRRQETQYF
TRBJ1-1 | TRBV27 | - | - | TGTGCCAGCAGTTTATCTGGTGGGTTAGCTGAAGCTTTCTTT | CASSLSGGLAEAFF
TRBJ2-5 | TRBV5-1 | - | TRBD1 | TGCGCCAGCAGCTCGACAGGGCCAGGGGAGACCCAGTACTTC | CASSSTGPGETQYF
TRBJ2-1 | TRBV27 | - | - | TGTGCCAGCAGTTTGGGTGACGAGCAGTTCTTC | CASSLGDEQFF
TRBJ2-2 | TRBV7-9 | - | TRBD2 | TGTGCCAGCAGCAAAGCGGGGGATAACACCGGGGAGCTGTTTTTT | CASSKAGDNTGELFF
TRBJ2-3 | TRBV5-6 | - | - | TGTGCCAGCACCTTGTTTTCAGATACGCAGTATTTT | CASTLFSDTQYF
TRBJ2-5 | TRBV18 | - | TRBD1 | TGTGCCAGCTCACCAACGCCAGGACAGGGGAAAGAGACCCAGTACTTC | CASSPTPGQGKETQYF
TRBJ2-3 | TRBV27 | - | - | TGTGCCAGCAGTTCGCAGGGGTCTAGCACAGATACGCAGTATTTT | CASSSQGSSTDTQYF
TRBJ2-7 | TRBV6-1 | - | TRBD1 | TGTGCCAGCAGTGTGGGACAGTCCTACGAGCAGTACTTC | CASSVGQSYEQYF
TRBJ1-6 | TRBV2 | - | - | TGTGCCAGCAGTGAAGAGGGGGTTGGAGGTTCACCCCTCCACTTT | CASSEEGVGGSPLHF
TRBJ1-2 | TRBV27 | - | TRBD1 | TGTGCCAGCAGCTCAACCCGCGGGACAGGAATAGCTAACTATGGCTACACCTTC | CASSSTRGTGIANYGYTF
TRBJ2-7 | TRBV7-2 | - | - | TGTGCCAGCAGCCCCCTCTCAGGGAGGCTAGTGCAGTACGAGCAGTACTTC | CASSPLSGRLVQYEQYF
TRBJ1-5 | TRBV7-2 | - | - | TGTGCCAGCAGCTTCACCCACGGGGCAGGCAGCAATCAGCCCCAGCATTTT | CASSFTHGAGSNQPQHF
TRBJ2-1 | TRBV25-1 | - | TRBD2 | TGTGCCAGCAGCCCCGGGGGGGAAGGAGGGAAGTTAAGTGAGCAGTTCTTC | CASSPGGEGGKLSEQFF
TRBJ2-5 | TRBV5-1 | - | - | TGCGCCAGCAGCTTAGAAGGGAAAGAGACCCAGTACTTC | CASSLEGKETQYF
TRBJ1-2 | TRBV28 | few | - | TGTGCCAGCACCCTCGACAGGTTCTATGGCTACACCTTC | CASTLDRFYGYTF
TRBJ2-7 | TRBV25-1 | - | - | TGTGCCACCTCCTGGGGAGCAAGAGAGCAGTACTTC | CATSWGAREQYF
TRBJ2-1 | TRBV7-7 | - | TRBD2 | TGTGCCAGCAGCTTAGGCAGTGTGGCAGGGAGGGCATACAATGAGCAGTTCTTC | CASSLGSVAGRAYNEQFF
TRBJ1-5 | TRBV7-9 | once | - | TGTGCCAGCAGCTTAAGGGGGGCTGATCAGCCCCAGCATTTT | CASSLRGADQPQHF
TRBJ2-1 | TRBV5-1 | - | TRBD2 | TGCGCCAGCAGCCCGGGGGTAGCGGGACGAAATGAGCAGTTCTTC | CASSPGVAGRNEQFF
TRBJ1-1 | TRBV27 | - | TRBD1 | TGTGCCAGCCCGTGGGACAGGGGGCGAACTGAAGCTTTCTTT | CASPWDRGRTEAFF
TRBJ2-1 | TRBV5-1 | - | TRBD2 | TGCGCCAGCAGCTTGATCGGGGGGACTAGGTCAAACCCTGGGAATGAGCAGTTCTTC | CASSLIGGTRSNPGNEQFF
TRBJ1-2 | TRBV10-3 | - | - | TGTGCCATCAGTCAGGGAGTCGGCTATGGCTACACCTTC | CAISQGVGYGYTF
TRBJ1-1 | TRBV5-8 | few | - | TGTGCCAGCAGCTTGTATAACCGGGCGAACACTGAAGCTTTCTTT | CASSLYNRANTEAFF
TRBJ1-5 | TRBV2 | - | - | TGTGCCAGCAGTGACAGCGTGACGATTAATCAGCCCCAGCATTTT | CASSDSVTINQPQHF
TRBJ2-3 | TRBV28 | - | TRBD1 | TGTGCCAGCCAAGGACAGGGGAAAGATACGCAGTATTTT | CASQGQGKDTQYF
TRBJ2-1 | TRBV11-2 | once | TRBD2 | TGTGCCAGCAGCTTAGATCTCTTTTCTAGCGGGAGTTGGTCCTACAATGAGCAGTTCTTC | CASSLDLFSSGSWSYNEQFF
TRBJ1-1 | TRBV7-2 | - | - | TGTGCCAGCAGCTTACAGGTCCAGAATGAAGCTTTCTTT | CASSLQVQNEAFF
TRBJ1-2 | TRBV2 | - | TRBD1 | TGTGCCACAAGGCAGGGGGCGCGAGGCTACACCTTC | CATRQGARGYTF
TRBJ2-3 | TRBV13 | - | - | TGTGCCAGCAGCCCCCAGGGGCCCGGCACAGATACGCAGTATTTT | CASSPQGPGTDTQYF
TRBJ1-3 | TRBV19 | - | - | TGTGCCAGTAAGGGGCCTGGAAACACCATATATTTT | CASKGPGNTIYF
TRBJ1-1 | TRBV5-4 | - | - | TGTGCCAGCAGCTTAACAGGGTATTTGAACACTGAAGCTTTCTTT | CASSLTGYLNTEAFF
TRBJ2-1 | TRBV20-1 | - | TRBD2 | TGCAGTGCTAGAGCAGGGACTAGGGTGGTCTTC | CSARAGTRVVF
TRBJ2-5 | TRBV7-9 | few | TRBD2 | TGTGCCAGCAGCTTACCGGGACTAGCGGAAGAGACCCAGTACTTC | CASSLPGLAEETQYF